Below are 13 T cell receptor beta chains sequenced from a single sample in a study of regulatory dendritic cells for organ transplantation. For these TCRs, the target antigens are not known. This table comes from immunoSEQ multiplex PCR, and its TCRdb copy is limited to in-frame clones, with some not included. The top ten clones hold around 3% of a sample with approximately 10,000 clones, around 75% of them seen once. CFSE-labeled sorted T cells met regulatory or mature dendritic cells for about five days. Sequencing was done on a sample of memory CD4+ T cells from blood cultured with regulatory dendritic cells. Subset denoted: CD45RO+ memory T cells. These receptors all come from a human donor in good health.

The chain has TRBV27 and TRBJ2-3; 8 nucleotides align to TRBD1. Losses at the gene ends were 9 bases for V and 0 bases for J; bases not matched to a gene: 5. This CDR3 is 14 amino acids long. Germline assignment: CDR1 MNHEY and CDR2 SMNVEV (reference sequence). The CDR3 loop reads CASRQGPSTDTQYF. CDR3 DNA sequence: TGTGCCAGTCGACAGGGGCCCAGCACAGATACGCAGTATTTT.

This clone is medium-sized in the sample. The chain has TRBV6-6 and TRBJ2-1, with D possibly TRBD2 on 7 matching bases. Trimming pared 7 bases from V and 9 bases from J, leaving 19 bases between. CDR1 MNHNY and CDR2 SVGAGI come from the germline V gene (reference sequence). The CDR3 spans 14 residues. DNA of the CDR3: TGTGCCAGCACCCAAAGGGGGGGGGTAGGTGAGCAGTTCTTC. Its protein product is CASTQRGGVGEQFF.

The chain uses TRBV6-1 and TRBJ2-7; TRBD1 matches at 9 bases. The germline V gene encodes CDR1 MNHNS and CDR2 SASEGT. Losses at the gene ends were 3 bases for V and 9 bases for J; bases not matched to a gene: 12. The CDR3 length is 15 residues. CDR3 coding DNA: TGTGCCAGCAGTGACCAACCGGGACAGGGAGGAGTGCAGTACTTC. This gives the protein CASSDQPGQGGVQYF.

The chain recombines TRBV6-6 with TRBJ1-2, with TRBD1 as a possible D gene (6 bases). CDR1 is MNHNY, CDR2 SVGAGI, per germline (reference sequence). Trimming cost V 6 bases and J 2 bases, with 13 bases left between them. CDR3 length: 14 residues. The CDR3 region has the DNA TGTGCCAGCAGCCCGGCAGGGGAGAACTATGGCTACACCTTC. Translating gives CASSPAGENYGYTF.

This clone was recorded a few times. The chain links TRBV6-1 to TRBJ2-2; 9 nucleotides align to TRBD2. This CDR3 region has 14 residues. V dropped 7 bases and J dropped 4; count of bases not matched to a gene: 4. The germline CDR1 and CDR2 sequences are MNHNS and SASEGT. CDR3 amino acids: CASKLAGVTGELFF. The CDR3 DNA reads as TGTGCCAGCAAACTAGCGGGTGTCACCGGGGAGCTGTTTTTT.

This chain uses TRBV14 with TRBJ2-7; D remains ambiguous. The CDR3 has 13 residues. CDR1 is SGHDN, CDR2 FVKESK, per germline. Trimming took 1 base from V and 6 from J, leaving 10 bases between them. CDR3 amino acids: CASSQAHRSEQYF. DNA for the CDR3: TGTGCCAGCAGCCAAGCACATCGATCCGAGCAGTACTTC.

CDR3 sequence (DNA): TGTGCCAGCAGTGAGACACCGGGACATAACTACGAGCAGTACTTC. This encodes CASSETPGHNYEQYF. The chain combines TRBV6-1 with TRBJ2-7; D is perhaps TRBD1 (6 bases). Trimming cost V 3 bases and J 3 bases, with 15 bases left between them. Germline CDR1 is MNHNS and CDR2 is SASEGT. The CDR3 is 15 residues long.

This clone was seen a few times. This chain links TRBV7-3 with TRBJ1-6; 7 bases agree with TRBD1. Germline-derived CDR1 and CDR2 are SGHTA and FQGTGA. The CDR3 contains 13 residues. V lost 5 bases to trimming and J lost 9 bases; unmatched junction nucleotides: 4. DNA for the CDR3: TGTGCCAGCAGCGCGACAGGGACTTCACCCCTCCACTTT. As protein: CASSATGTSPLHF. The full variable domain, completed using reference TRBV7-3 and TRBJ1-6, is GAGVSQTPSNKVTEKGKYVELRCDPISGHTALYWYRQSLGQGPEFLIYFQGTGAADDSGLPNDRFFAVRPEGSVSTLKIQRTERGDSAVYLCASSATGTSPLHFGNGTRLTVT.

The chain combines TRBV6-6 with TRBJ1-5, with D possibly TRBD1 on 5 matching bases. The CDR3 has 16 residues. The V end was cut by 10 bases, the J end by 2 bases, with 21 bases between. The germline V gene has CDR1 MNHNY and CDR2 SVGAGI (reference sequence). CDR3: CATIYRGAVGNQPQHF. The CDR3 DNA reads TGTGCCACCATATATAGGGGCGCGGTGGGCAATCAGCCCCAGCATTTT.

This clone appeared once. The CDR3: CASSPWGGGALGELFF. The CDR3 nucleotides are TGCGCCAGCAGCCCTTGGGGCGGGGGGGCATTAGGGGAGCTGTTTTTT. The chain links TRBV4-1 to TRBJ2-2; TRBD2 matches 9 bases. Per germline, CDR1 MGHRA and CDR2 YSYEKL. The V segment lost 4 bases and the J segment 8 bases; nucleotides outside the gene matches: 11. There are 16 residues in the CDR3.

Only one count was recorded for this clone. This rearrangement joins TRBV5-1 to TRBJ2-1, with a possible D match to TRBD1 (6 bases). Germline assignment: CDR1 SGHRS and CDR2 YFSETQ. V lost 1 base, J lost 8 bases, and 19 bases lay in between. This CDR3 is 16 amino acids long. The CDR3 DNA follows: TGCGCCAGCAGCTTGAGGGTGTCAGGGGCGCTGGATGAGCAGTTCTTC. It codes for CASSLRVSGALDEQFF.

The V call is TRBV19, the J call TRBJ2-5, with TRBD2 identical over 7 bases. The CDR3 spans 14 residues. Losses at the gene ends were 5 bases for V and 1 base for J; bases not matched to a gene: 4. The germline CDR1 and CDR2 sequences are LNHDA and SQIVND (reference sequence). CDR3 coding DNA: TGTGCCAGTAGTCCGACTAGCAGCCAAGAGACCCAGTACTTC. Amino acids: CASSPTSSQETQYF.

This clone was seen only a few times. The CDR3 protein is CASSQEAQGAAYYGYTF. CDR3 nucleotides: TGTGCCAGCAGCCAAGAGGCCCAGGGGGCAGCCTACTATGGCTACACCTTC. The chain recombines TRBV4-2 with TRBJ1-2, with 8 bases that match TRBD1. The CDR3 length is 17 residues. Trimming removed 0 bases from V and 3 bases from J; junction bases left unmatched: 9. The germline gives CDR1 LGHNA, CDR2 YNFKEQ.